This is a list of T cell receptor beta chains from one sample in a study of blood T cell repertoires in COVID-19. TCRdb's copy holds only in-frame clones and misses some; the assay was immunoSEQ multiplex PCR. In the table there are approximately 290,000 clones, about 90% of which are singletons. The source material was peripheral blood. The receptor source for this set is a woman aged 25 to 45 with COVID-19, enrolled during active disease. Each CDR3 is given with its conserved first and last residue. A D gene is named only where the DNA matches it firmly. Clone size is not always given. Where it is, it says once, few, many or a class for expanded clones.

V gene: TRBV5-1; J gene: TRBJ1-1; D gene: TRBD1; clone size: -; CDR3 DNA: TGCGCCAGCAGCCTCCTGCGGGACAGGGGGCCTAACACTGAAGCTTTCTTT; CDR3 protein: CASSLLRDRGPNTEAFF
V gene: TRBV5-1; J gene: TRBJ1-6; D gene: -; clone size: -; CDR3 DNA: TGCGCCAGCAGCCTCGGGACTGCCTATAATTCACCCCTCCACTTT; CDR3 protein: CASSLGTAYNSPLHF
V gene: TRBV5-1; J gene: TRBJ1-1; D gene: TRBD1; clone size: -; CDR3 DNA: TGCGCCAGCAGTCTCGGAACACTACAGGGGATAGCTTTCTTT; CDR3 protein: CASSLGTLQGIAFF
V gene: TRBV27; J gene: TRBJ2-2; D gene: -; clone size: -; CDR3 DNA: TGTGCCAGCAGTCTAGCCGGACTGGGGGCCGGGATGTTTTTT; CDR3 protein: CASSLAGLGAGMFF
V gene: TRBV5-6; J gene: TRBJ2-7; D gene: -; clone size: -; CDR3 DNA: TGTGCCAGCAGCTACAGCTTAAGTCACCACGAGCAGTACTTC; CDR3 protein: CASSYSLSHHEQYF
V gene: TRBV11-2; J gene: TRBJ1-6; D gene: -; clone size: -; CDR3 DNA: TGTGCCAGCAGACCCGTGCAGGGAAAGGGTTCACCCCTCCACTTT; CDR3 protein: CASRPVQGKGSPLHF
V gene: TRBV30; J gene: TRBJ1-6; D gene: -; clone size: -; CDR3 DNA: TGTGCCTGGAGTGTACGGCAGTTACGGGATAATTCACCCCTCCACTTT; CDR3 protein: CAWSVRQLRDNSPLHF
V gene: TRBV4-1; J gene: TRBJ1-2; D gene: -; clone size: -; CDR3 DNA: TGCGCCAGCAGCCAAGCTCCGGGACACCGTGGCTATGGCTACACCTTC; CDR3 protein: CASSQAPGHRGYGYTF
V gene: TRBV2; J gene: TRBJ2-7; D gene: -; clone size: once; CDR3 DNA: TGTGCCAGCAACCCCAAGGCAGGTGATAACTACGAGCAGTACTTC; CDR3 protein: CASNPKAGDNYEQYF
V gene: TRBV28; J gene: TRBJ2-7; D gene: -; clone size: -; CDR3 DNA: TGTGCCAGCAGTCAGGGGTTAAGCTCCTACGAGCAGTACTTC; CDR3 protein: CASSQGLSSYEQYF
V gene: TRBV11-2; J gene: TRBJ1-3; D gene: TRBD1; clone size: -; CDR3 DNA: TGTGCCAGCAGCCCCTTCACCGCAGGGGGCACCATATATTTT; CDR3 protein: CASSPFTAGGTIYF
V gene: TRBV19; J gene: TRBJ2-6; D gene: TRBD1; clone size: -; CDR3 DNA: TGTGCCAGTACCGCCGCCGGGACAGGCCCCCGGTCTGGGGCCAACGTCCTGACTTTC; CDR3 protein: CASTAAGTGPRSGANVLTF
V gene: TRBV30; J gene: TRBJ1-2; D gene: TRBD1; clone size: -; CDR3 DNA: TGTGCCTCCTGGACAGGCCTGGGCTATGGCTACACCTTC; CDR3 protein: CASWTGLGYGYTF
V gene: TRBV11-2; J gene: TRBJ1-1; D gene: -; clone size: -; CDR3 DNA: TGTGCCAGCAGCCCGGGACACATTAACCCGAACACTGAAGCTTTCTTT; CDR3 protein: CASSPGHINPNTEAFF
V gene: TRBV5-1; J gene: TRBJ2-7; D gene: -; clone size: -; CDR3 DNA: TGCGCCAGCAGCCCCTACTCGGGGGACTCCTACGAGCAGTACTTC; CDR3 protein: CASSPYSGDSYEQYF
V gene: TRBV5-1; J gene: TRBJ2-3; D gene: TRBD2; clone size: -; CDR3 DNA: TGCGCCAGCAGCTATCGCGGTAGCGGGGTATCCACAGATACGCAGTATTTT; CDR3 protein: CASSYRGSGVSTDTQYF
V gene: TRBV19; J gene: TRBJ2-4; D gene: TRBD2; clone size: -; CDR3 DNA: TGTGCCAGTAGTCGGGCCCGGACTAGTGCCAAAAACATTCAGTACTTC; CDR3 protein: CASSRARTSAKNIQYF
V gene: TRBV7-9; J gene: TRBJ2-1; D gene: -; clone size: once; CDR3 DNA: TGTGCCAGCAGCTTTGGAGCGTATGAGCAGTTCTTC; CDR3 protein: CASSFGAYEQFF
V gene: TRBV7-9; J gene: TRBJ1-2; D gene: TRBD1; clone size: few; CDR3 DNA: TGTGCCAGCCAGGGACAGAACTATGGCTACACCTTC; CDR3 protein: CASQGQNYGYTF
V gene: TRBV5-6; J gene: TRBJ2-3; D gene: -; clone size: -; CDR3 DNA: TGTGCCAGCAGCCCCCCTCTTCTAGGGAGTTCAGATACGCAGTATTTT; CDR3 protein: CASSPPLLGSSDTQYF
V gene: TRBV7-2; J gene: TRBJ2-5; D gene: -; clone size: -; CDR3 DNA: TGTGCCAGCAGTTCGCAGGAGACCCAGTACTTC; CDR3 protein: CASSSQETQYF
V gene: TRBV3-1/TRBV3-2; J gene: TRBJ1-4; D gene: -; clone size: -; CDR3 DNA: TGTGCCAGCAGCCCACTAACAACTAATGAAAAACTGTTTTTT; CDR3 protein: CASSPLTTNEKLFF
V gene: TRBV5-6; J gene: TRBJ2-1; D gene: -; clone size: -; CDR3 DNA: TGTGCCAGCAGCTTCGTACAGGGTCGGGACAATGAGCAGTTCTTC; CDR3 protein: CASSFVQGRDNEQFF
V gene: TRBV6-4; J gene: TRBJ1-2; D gene: TRBD1; clone size: -; CDR3 DNA: TGTGCCAGGACAGGGATGGAGAACTATGGCTACACCTTC; CDR3 protein: CARTGMENYGYTF
V gene: TRBV6-1; J gene: TRBJ1-2; D gene: TRBD1; clone size: few; CDR3 DNA: TGTGCCAGCAGTGAGACAGGGGGTCGGACCTATGGCTACACCTTC; CDR3 protein: CASSETGGRTYGYTF
V gene: TRBV2; J gene: TRBJ2-1; D gene: TRBD2; clone size: once; CDR3 DNA: TGTGCCAGCAGTAAAAGAGCGGGGTTAAGCTCCTACAATGAGCAGTTCTTC; CDR3 protein: CASSKRAGLSSYNEQFF
V gene: TRBV27; J gene: TRBJ1-1; D gene: -; clone size: -; CDR3 DNA: TGTGCCAGCTTGATCTCGTGGAGGGAGAACACTGAAGCTTTCTTT; CDR3 protein: CASLISWRENTEAFF
V gene: TRBV30; J gene: TRBJ1-3; D gene: -; clone size: -; CDR3 DNA: TGTGCCTGGAGTTGGGGGACAGGAAACACCATATATTTT; CDR3 protein: CAWSWGTGNTIYF
V gene: TRBV7-9; J gene: TRBJ2-1; D gene: TRBD2; clone size: -; CDR3 DNA: TGTGCCAGCAGCTTATCTGCGGGGGGGCCTAACAATGAGCAGTTCTTC; CDR3 protein: CASSLSAGGPNNEQFF
V gene: TRBV7-9; J gene: TRBJ1-2; D gene: -; clone size: -; CDR3 DNA: TGTGCCAGCAGCTTAGCGCGTGGGGGCGCTTGTGGCTACACCTTC; CDR3 protein: CASSLARGGACGYTF
V gene: TRBV7-5; J gene: TRBJ1-1; D gene: -; clone size: -; CDR3 DNA: TGTGTCAGAAGCTTACAAGAGGGCACTGAAGCTTTCTTT; CDR3 protein: CVRSLQEGTEAFF
V gene: TRBV7-9; J gene: TRBJ2-3; D gene: TRBD2; clone size: -; CDR3 DNA: TGTGCCAGCAGCGATGTAGCGGGGGCCACAGATACGCAGTATTTT; CDR3 protein: CASSDVAGATDTQYF
V gene: TRBV25-1; J gene: TRBJ1-2; D gene: -; clone size: -; CDR3 DNA: TGTGCCAGCAGTGAATTGGTTGACAGCTATGGCTACACCTTC; CDR3 protein: CASSELVDSYGYTF
V gene: TRBV24-1; J gene: TRBJ2-3; D gene: TRBD1; clone size: few; CDR3 DNA: TGTGCCACCAGCCCCGGTGGGACAGGGAAAACAGATACGCAGTATTTT; CDR3 protein: CATSPGGTGKTDTQYF
V gene: TRBV5-4; J gene: TRBJ1-2; D gene: TRBD1; clone size: -; CDR3 DNA: TGTGCCAGCAGCTTGGGGACAGGGTGGAACTATGGCTACACCTTC; CDR3 protein: CASSLGTGWNYGYTF
V gene: TRBV5-1; J gene: TRBJ1-1; D gene: TRBD1; clone size: -; CDR3 DNA: TGCGCCAGCACCATGACAGGGGTGGACACTGAAGCTTTCTTT; CDR3 protein: CASTMTGVDTEAFF
V gene: TRBV5-1; J gene: TRBJ2-3; D gene: TRBD2; clone size: -; CDR3 DNA: TGCGCCAGCAGCTGGGGGACTAGCGGGGATTACACAGATACGCAGTATTTT; CDR3 protein: CASSWGTSGDYTDTQYF